These 9 T cell receptor beta chains were sequenced from one sample in a study of T cell responses to AZD1222 COVID-19 vaccine. Sequenced by immunoSEQ multiplex PCR; TCRdb stores in-frame clones only, minus some. The sample lists about 150,000 clones, around 90% occurring once. The sample consisted of peripheral blood, taken on day 0 of AZD1222 vaccination. Receptor source: an adult in good health.

J is TRBJ1-1 and V is TRBV19, with 8 bases fitting TRBD1. The V segment lost 10 bases and the J segment 7 bases; nucleotides outside the gene matches: 8. Looked up from germline, CDR1 is LNHDA and CDR2 is SQIVND (reference sequence). The CDR3 has 12 amino acids. CDR3 protein: CATRTGRNEAFF. CDR3 nucleotides: TGTGCCACCCGGACAGGGAGGAATGAAGCTTTCTTT.

The chain recombines TRBV5-3 with TRBJ1-5; D call uncertain. TRBV5-3 is reported as an ORF; its role is uncertain. V was trimmed by 4 bases and J by 6 bases, leaving 8 bases between them. This CDR3 spans 12 amino acids. Here the CDR3 DNA reads TGTGCCAGAAGCGGATCGGGTCAGCCCCAGCATTTT. Its translation is CARSGSGQPQHF.

This clone was seen once. This rearrangement joins TRBV6-2 or TRBV6-3 to TRBJ2-3; perhaps TRBD2 as D (5 bases). Germline lookup yields CDR1 MNHEY and CDR2 SVGEGT. CDR3 length: 14 amino acids. The V end lost 5 bases, the J end lost 3 bases, and 12 bases lay between the germline ends. CDR3 in DNA: TGTGCCAGCAGTCCCGGACTTATGACAGATACGCAGTATTTT. This sequence encodes CASSPGLMTDTQYF.

CDR3 sequence: CATSDWGNGEQFF. DNA for the CDR3: TGTGCCACCAGTGATTGGGGGAACGGGGAGCAGTTCTTC. The rearrangement links TRBV24-1 to TRBJ2-1; perhaps D is TRBD1 or TRBD2 (5 bases each). Between the trimmed V and J ends, which lost 2 bases and 10 bases, there was a span of 11 bases. This CDR3 region has 13 residues. Germline V gene data show CDR1 as KGHDR and CDR2 as SFDVKD.

The chain employs TRBV6-1 and TRBJ2-3; a possible D gene is TRBD2 (5 bases). V gave up 3 bases and J gave up 5 bases, with 21 bases separating them. In germline, CDR1 is MNHNS, CDR2 SASEGT. This CDR3 spans 17 amino acids. The CDR3 here is CASSDLPPGRPLDTQYF. CDR3 coding DNA: TGTGCCAGCAGTGATCTTCCCCCGGGAAGACCCTTAGATACGCAGTATTTT.

V usage is TRBV10-3 and J usage is TRBJ2-5; no clear D. V gave up 5 bases and J gave up 2 bases, with 9 bases separating them. The length of the CDR3 is 13 residues. Germline values: CDR1 ENHRY, CDR2 SYGVKD. CDR3 in amino acids: CAISSTSQETQYF. Written as DNA, the CDR3 is TGTGCCATCAGTAGTACTTCTCAAGAGACCCAGTACTTC.

V usage is TRBV5-1 and J usage is TRBJ2-6; D unclear. The CDR3 covers 13 residues. The V gene lost 3 bases and the J gene lost 3 bases, with 4 bases spanning the gap. Germline loops: CDR1 SGHRS, CDR2 YFSETQ. CDR3 residues: CASSSRGANVLTF. Written as DNA, the CDR3 is TGCGCCAGCAGCTCCCGTGGGGCCAACGTCCTGACTTTC. Using reference TRBV5-1 and TRBJ2-6 for the parts outside the CDR3, the full variable domain is KAGVTQTPRYLIKTRGQQVTLSCSPISGHRSVSWYQQTPGQGLQFLFEYFSETQRNKGNFPGRFSGRQFSNSRSEMNVSTLELGDSALYLCASSSRGANVLTFGAGSRLTVL.

In DNA, the CDR3 is TGTGCCAGCAGTTTGGGGGCCGTAGGCTACGAGCAGTACTTC. It translates to CASSLGAVGYEQYF. The chain carries TRBV27 and TRBJ2-7, with D maybe TRBD1 (6 bases). This CDR3 is built from 14 residues. The germline gives CDR1 MNHEY, CDR2 SMNVEV (reference sequence). The germline V and J ends were trimmed by 3 bases and 3 bases, with 12 bases remaining between them.

The chain links TRBV4-3 to TRBJ2-3; 9 bases are shared with TRBD1. Losses at the gene ends were 2 bases for V and 4 bases for J; bases not matched to a gene: 4. This CDR3 contains 15 residues. Germline CDR1 and CDR2: LGHNA and YSLEER. In DNA, the CDR3 is TGCGCCAGCAGCCAATACCGACAGGGGGCAGATACGCAGTATTTT. It is translated as CASSQYRQGADTQYF.